Shown below are 28 T cell receptor beta chains from a single sample sequenced in a study of blood T cell repertoires in COVID-19. Assay: immunoSEQ multiplex PCR; the TCRdb copy retains only in-frame clones and omits some. Among about 44,000 clones listed, roughly 90% were seen once. Sequenced: peripheral blood. The receptors were sampled from a woman over 75 in a cohort sampled during active or convalescent COVID-19.

The chain recombines TRBV10-3 with TRBJ2-6; TRBD1 matches 7 bases. Germline loops: CDR1 ENHRY, CDR2 SYGVKD. J lost 1 base, V lost 6 bases, and 3 bases had no gene match. CDR3 length: 15 amino acids. CDR3 coding DNA: TGTGCCATCAGCAAACAGGGGTCTGGGGCCAACGTCCTGACTTTC. The encoded protein is CAISKQGSGANVLTF.

V usage is TRBV18 and J usage is TRBJ1-2, with TRBD1 as a possible D gene (5 bases). The V and J ends lost 4 bases and 4 bases respectively, with 16 bases between them. The CDR3 sequence is 15 residues long. Germline lookup yields CDR1 KGHSH and CDR2 LQKENI. CDR3 residues: CASSRNQGRAYGYTF. The CDR3 DNA sequence: TGTGCCAGCTCACGGAATCAGGGTCGCGCCTATGGCTACACCTTC. The full variable domain, with the rest looked up from reference TRBV18 and TRBJ1-2, is NAGVMQNPRHLVRRRGQEARLRCSPMKGHSHVYWYRQLPEEGLKFMVYLQKENIIDESGMPKERFSAEFPKEGPSILRIQQVVRGDSAAYFCASSRNQGRAYGYTFGSGTRLTVV.

This sequence joins TRBV4-3 and TRBJ2-1, with D perhaps TRBD2 (6 bases). CDR3 size: 16 residues. Germline CDR1 and CDR2: LGHNA and YSLEER. V lost 0 bases to trimming and J lost 0 bases, with 9 bases between them. CDR3 region: CASSQEYSGSYNEQFF. The CDR3 bases are TGCGCCAGCAGCCAAGAATATAGCGGCTCCTACAATGAGCAGTTCTTC.

This rearrangement joins TRBV10-3 to TRBJ2-5; 7 bases line up with TRBD1. CDR1 is ENHRY, CDR2 SYGVKD, per germline. V was pared by 3 bases and J by 0 bases, with 4 bases of the junction left unmatched. CDR3 length: 15 amino acids. This CDR3 is CAISDTQGNQETQYF. The CDR3 DNA follows: TGTGCCATCAGTGATACACAGGGGAACCAAGAGACCCAGTACTTC.

The chain carries TRBV30 and TRBJ2-5; 9 bases are a match to TRBD2. Germline lookup yields CDR1 GTSNPN and CDR2 SVGIG (reference sequence). The CDR3 has 15 residues. V trimming: 2 bases; J trimming: 5 bases; junction bases outside the gene matches: 9. The CDR3 is CAWSFSGGSGETQYF. The CDR3, as DNA: TGTGCCTGGAGTTTTAGCGGGGGTTCGGGCGAGACCCAGTACTTC.

The V and J genes are TRBV11-3 and TRBJ2-3; D possibly corresponds to TRBD2 (6 bases). The CDR3 runs 16 residues. Germline values: CDR1 SGHNT, CDR2 YENEEA. The V and J ends lost 5 bases and 0 bases respectively, with 15 bases between them. The CDR3 DNA reads as TGTGCCAGCAGCCCTAGATTAGCGGCTAGCACAGATACGCAGTATTTT. Its translation is CASSPRLAASTDTQYF.

V and J are TRBV7-8 and TRBJ2-2, with 15 bases that match TRBD2. Per germline, CDR1 SGHVS and CDR2 FQNEAQ. This CDR3 has 17 residues. The V gene end was trimmed by 3 bases and the J gene end by 5 bases; junction bases not matched to a gene: 4. DNA of the CDR3: TGTGCCAGCAGCTTGGGACTAGCGGGGGGAAGGACCGGGGAGCTGTTTTTT. Amino acid sequence: CASSLGLAGGRTGELFF.

The chain combines TRBV11-1 with TRBJ2-1; 14 nucleotides agree with TRBD2. The germline gives CDR1 SGHAT, CDR2 FQDESV (reference sequence). The CDR3 runs to 16 residues. V lost 5 bases and J lost 8; bases outside the gene matches: 8. The CDR3 is CASSDRTSGGLDEQFF. In nucleotides, the CDR3 is TGTGCCAGCAGCGACCGGACTAGCGGGGGGTTGGATGAGCAGTTCTTC.

The genes are TRBV7-2 and TRBJ2-3; 7 bases fit TRBD2. CDR3 length: 14 amino acids. After removal of 5 bases from V and 4 bases from J, the junction contained 6 bases not matched to a gene. Germline V gene data show CDR1 as SGHTA and CDR2 as FQGNSA. CDR3 nucleotides: TGTGCCAGCAGCCCCGGGACTAATTCAGATACGCAGTATTTT. Its protein is CASSPGTNSDTQYF.

This clone was detected once. CDR3 sequence reads: CASSLGGQSTDTQYF. DNA of the CDR3: TGTGCCAGCAGCTTAGGCGGGCAAAGCACAGATACGCAGTATTTT. J is TRBJ2-3 and V is TRBV11-3; possible D gene TRBD2, 5 bases. The CDR3 totals 15 residues. V lost 1 base and J 0 bases, leaving 8 bases between the germline ends. Germline V gives CDR1 SGHNT, CDR2 YENEEA.

The chain carries TRBV11-2 and TRBJ1-1, with D hard to call. The CDR3 sequence is 13 residues long. Trimming shortened V by 3 bases and J by 0 bases, and 5 bases separated the two germline ends. Germline loops: CDR1 SGHAT, CDR2 FQNNGV. The CDR3 nucleotides are TGTGCCAGCAGCTTTCAGATGAACACTGAAGCTTTCTTT. Its translation: CASSFQMNTEAFF.

This chain uses TRBV27 with TRBJ2-7; the D gene is possibly TRBD1 (6 bases). Germline V gene lookup returns CDR1 MNHEY and CDR2 SMNVEV (reference sequence). The CDR3 is made up of 14 amino acids. V was cut by 6 bases and J by 1 base, with 13 bases left in between. CDR3 in DNA: TGTGCCAGCAGGCCGACAGGTCAATCCTACGAGCAGTACTTC. Protein product: CASRPTGQSYEQYF.

This clone showed up just once. The chain combines TRBV2 with TRBJ2-3; 7 nucleotides line up with TRBD1. V gave up 4 bases and J gave up 3 bases; unmatched junction bases: 4. Germline CDR1 reads SNHLY; CDR2 reads FYNNEI. The CDR3 loop spans 14 amino acids. The CDR3: CASSADRVTDTQYF. In nucleotides, the CDR3 is TGTGCCAGCAGTGCTGACAGGGTGACAGATACGCAGTATTTT.

The rearrangement joins TRBV6-5 to TRBJ1-1, with D hard to call. CDR3 size: 13 residues. Looked up from germline, CDR1 is MNHEY and CDR2 is SVGAGI. Trimming shortened V by 6 bases and J by 7 bases, and 15 bases separated the two germline ends. The CDR3 DNA reads TGTGCCAGCAGCCGGTGGACGGACTTTGAAGCTTTCTTT. Its translation: CASSRWTDFEAFF.

The chain is built from TRBV7-2 and TRBJ2-5; TRBD2 is a possible D gene (7 bases). The V and J ends lost 5 bases and 0 bases respectively, with 16 bases between them. The CDR3 sequence is 16 residues long. The V gene's germline CDR1 is SGHTA and CDR2 FQGNSA. This chain's CDR3 is CASSPRQAGDQETQYF. As DNA, the CDR3 is TGTGCCAGCAGCCCGAGACAGGCGGGGGACCAAGAGACCCAGTACTTC.

This chain uses TRBV7-2 with TRBJ2-5; TRBD2 aligns across 8 bases. With V trimmed by 5 bases and J by 5 bases, 10 bases remained unmatched. The CDR3 extends over 15 amino acids. Germline CDR1 SGHTA, CDR2 FQGNSA. The CDR3 bases are TGTGCCAGCAGCACCGCGGGAGGCGGGGTGGAGACCCAGTACTTC. It specifies CASSTAGGGVETQYF.

The chain combines TRBV7-9 with TRBJ2-2, with 7 bases that match TRBD1. Losses at the gene ends were 5 bases for V and 1 base for J; bases not matched to a gene: 4. CDR3 length: 15 residues. Germline V gene data show CDR1 as SEHNR and CDR2 as FQNEAQ (reference sequence). The chain's CDR3 is CASSRQGLNTGELFF. CDR3 nucleotides: TGTGCCAGCAGCCGACAGGGCTTGAACACCGGGGAGCTGTTTTTT. The full variable domain, with the rest looked up from reference TRBV7-9 and TRBJ2-2, is DTGVSQNPRHKITKRGQNVTFRCDPISEHNRLYWYRQTLGQGPEFLTYFQNEAQLEKSRLLSDRFSAERPKGSFSTLEIQRTEQGDSAMYLCASSRQGLNTGELFFGEGSRLTVL.

The chain recombines TRBV9 with TRBJ2-3; TRBD2 aligns across 7 bases. The CDR3 covers 15 residues. Germline assignment: CDR1 SGDLS and CDR2 YYNGEE. The J segment lost 6 bases and the V segment lost 4 bases, leaving 11 bases of the junction unmatched. CDR3 sequence: CASSPIGGGSDTQYF. CDR3 coding DNA: TGTGCCAGCAGCCCAATTGGGGGGGGGTCGGATACGCAGTATTTT.

V and J are TRBV3-1 (or the pseudogene TRBV3-2) and TRBJ1-1, with D possibly TRBD1 on 6 matching bases. The V end lost 2 bases, the J end lost 4 bases, and 14 bases lay between the germline ends. CDR1 LGHDT and CDR2 YNNKEL come from the germline V gene (reference sequence). The CDR3 spans 15 residues. CDR3 DNA sequence: TGTGCCAGCAGCCAACTACAGGGTATGGGCACTGAAGCTTTCTTT. It yields the protein CASSQLQGMGTEAFF.

V is TRBV13 and J is TRBJ2-7, with a weak D call TRBD1 (6 bases). V dropped 5 bases and J dropped 1 base, with 12 bases sitting between them. The CDR3 extends over 14 amino acids. The germline V gene has CDR1 PRHDT and CDR2 FYEKMQ (reference sequence). The DNA for the CDR3 is TGTGCCAGCAGCCGTGACAGGTTTTCCTACGAGCAGTACTTC. Amino acid sequence: CASSRDRFSYEQYF.

This chain connects TRBV30 to TRBJ1-6; 9 positions match TRBD1. The V and J ends lost 0 bases and 7 bases, in that order; junction bases with no gene match: 4. The CDR3 consists of 15 residues. Germline V gives CDR1 GTSNPN, CDR2 SVGIG (reference sequence). The CDR3, as DNA: TGTGCCTGGAGTGTAGGGACAGGGTACAATTCACCCCTCCACTTT. Protein: CAWSVGTGYNSPLHF. Full variable domain (missing parts from reference TRBV30 and TRBJ1-6): SQTIHQWPATLVQPVGSPLSLECTVEGTSNPNLYWYRQAAGRGLQLLFYSVGIGQISSEVPQNLSASRPQDRQFILSSKKLLLSDSGFYLCAWSVGTGYNSPLHFGNGTRLTVT.

The chain joins TRBV5-1 to TRBJ2-7, with no clear D. V dropped 0 bases and J dropped 0 bases, with 7 bases sitting between them. The CDR3 consists of 14 residues. In germline, CDR1 is SGHRS, CDR2 YFSETQ. The CDR3 DNA reads as TGCGCCAGCAGCTTGGGCCAGATCTCCTACGAGCAGTACTTC. Protein sequence: CASSLGQISYEQYF. Combining the CDR3 with reference TRBV5-1 and TRBJ2-7 gives the whole variable domain KAGVTQTPRYLIKTRGQQVTLSCSPISGHRSVSWYQQTPGQGLQFLFEYFSETQRNKGNFPGRFSGRQFSNSRSEMNVSTLELGDSALYLCASSLGQISYEQYFGPGTRLTVT.

V usage is TRBV3-1 (or the pseudogene TRBV3-2) and J usage is TRBJ1-1, with D unresolved. The germline V and J ends were trimmed by 5 bases and 5 bases, with 15 bases remaining between them. There are 14 residues in the CDR3. Germline CDR1 is LGHDT and CDR2 is YNNKEL (reference sequence). CDR3 sequence (DNA): TGTGCCAGCAGCTATCCGGGAAGCGGAACTGAAGCTTTCTTT. Protein: CASSYPGSGTEAFF.

V usage is TRBV19 and J usage is TRBJ1-2; 8 positions agree with TRBD1. J lost 8 bases, V lost 4 bases, and 12 bases had no gene match. Germline lookup yields CDR1 LNHDA and CDR2 SQIVND (reference sequence). The CDR3 loop spans 15 amino acids. CDR3 region: CASSTTGGIGIGYTF. The CDR3 coding sequence is TGTGCCAGTAGTACAACAGGGGGTATAGGCATCGGCTACACCTTC.

V is TRBV9 and J is TRBJ2-2; perhaps TRBD1 as D (5 bases). The length of the CDR3 is 16 residues. Trimming shortened V by 1 base and J by 2 bases, and 12 bases separated the two germline ends. Germline V gene sequence: CDR1 SGDLS, CDR2 YYNGEE. The CDR3 protein is CASSVIIGVNTGELFF. CDR3 nucleotide sequence: TGTGCCAGCAGCGTAATAATAGGGGTCAACACCGGGGAGCTGTTTTTT.

The chain recombines TRBV7-6 with TRBJ1-5; 7 bases match TRBD1. The CDR3 has 13 amino acids. V lost 5 bases to trimming and J lost 4 bases; unmatched junction nucleotides: 2. Germline V gene lookup returns CDR1 SGHVS and CDR2 FNYEAQ. This CDR3 is CASSRTGNQPQHF. The CDR3 nucleotides read TGTGCCAGCAGCCGGACAGGTAATCAGCCCCAGCATTTT.

There are a few counts of this clone. CDR3 sequence reads: CASGTGNTGELFF. The CDR3 nucleotides read TGTGCCAGCGGGACAGGAAACACCGGGGAGCTGTTTTTT. V and J are TRBV7-9 and TRBJ2-2; 8 bases agree with TRBD1. Germline CDR1 is SEHNR and CDR2 is FQNEAQ (reference sequence). The V segment lost 8 bases and the J segment 2 bases; nucleotides outside the gene matches: 1. The CDR3 length is 13 residues.

The chain employs TRBV7-2 and TRBJ2-3, with 13 bases lining up with TRBD2. The germline CDR1 and CDR2 sequences are SGHTA and FQGNSA. There are 19 residues in the CDR3. V shed 4 bases and J 0 bases; nucleotides not matched to a gene: 10. In DNA, the CDR3 is TGTGCCAGCAGCTCAGGACTAGCGGGGGCCCTGACAAGCACAGATACGCAGTATTTT. Its protein product is CASSSGLAGALTSTDTQYF.